Below, 31 T cell receptor beta chains from the same sample are listed, as sequenced in a study of T-cell reconstitution after alpha-beta-depleted transplantation in children. Unique molecular identifiers featured in how the TCRbeta library was prepared. TCRdb ran MiXCR on the PCR reads and lists one entry per CDR3 protein. The sample holds about 1,000,000 distinct CDR3 sequences; about 26% are singletons and the top ten take 28%. The sample was PBMCs, mostly from graft donor cells, taken 360 days after TCRalphabeta/CD19-depleted stem cell transplant. The source of these receptors is a boy younger than two who had a stem cell transplant for SCID, so the T cells may come from the graft donor.

This clonotype was counted only a few times. The gene calls are TRBV7-9 and TRBJ2-3; TRBD2 aligns across 12 bases. The junction had 7 bases not matched to a gene; V was cut back by 1 base and J by 5 bases. This CDR3 has 17 residues. Looked up from germline, CDR1 is SEHNR and CDR2 is FQNEAQ (reference sequence). For the CDR3, the DNA is TGTGCCAGCAGCTTAGTCCCCCTAGCGGGGGGGGAAGATACGCAGTATTTT. It translates to CASSLVPLAGGEDTQYF.

The CDR3 reads CASSVGGTIDTQYF. The CDR3 DNA sequence: TGTGCCAGCAGCGTAGGTGGGACAATAGATACGCAGTATTTT. The genes are TRBV9 and TRBJ2-3; D is perhaps TRBD1 (6 bases). V was clipped by 0 bases and J by 5 bases, with 10 bases between them. This CDR3 is 14 amino acids long. CDR1 and CDR2 (germline): SGDLS, YYNGEE.

This rearrangement joins TRBV4-1 to TRBJ2-7; possibly TRBD1 for D (6 bases). The germline gives CDR1 MGHRA, CDR2 YSYEKL. V was pared by 4 bases and J by 3 bases, with 25 bases between. The CDR3 loop spans 18 amino acids. CDR3 DNA sequence: TGCGCCAGCAGCCTTCTCATATGGGGTCAGGGGACGCTCTACGAGCAGTACTTC. Translating gives CASSLLIWGQGTLYEQYF.

This chain links TRBV2 with TRBJ2-1; possible D gene TRBD2, 6 bases. This CDR3 comprises 15 residues. Deletions cut 3 bases from V and 0 bases from J, with 9 bases between. CDR1 and CDR2 (germline): SNHLY, FYNNEI. The CDR3 region has the DNA TGTGCCAGCAGTGAGGAGGGTCTCTCCTACAATGAGCAGTTCTTC. Encoded protein: CASSEEGLSYNEQFF.

This rearrangement joins TRBV15 to TRBJ2-5; D unresolved. The germline gives CDR1 LNHNV, CDR2 YYDKDF (reference sequence). Trimming left V 4 bases short and J 2 bases short, with 20 bases between. The CDR3 is 17 amino acids. CDR3 sequence (DNA): TGTGCCACCAGCATGAATTCACACTTACAAAAACAAGAGACCCAGTACTTC. Translated: CATSMNSHLQKQETQYF.

V is TRBV29-1 and J is TRBJ2-7; D is ambiguous. This CDR3 is built from 11 residues. In germline, CDR1 is SQVTM, CDR2 ANQGSEA. Deletions cut 7 bases from V and 2 bases from J, with 9 bases between. CDR3 nucleotides: TGCAGCGCCCAGGCCACCTACGAGCAGTACTTC. Residues: CSAQATYEQYF.

The chain links TRBV7-8 to TRBJ1-5; D uncertain. Looked up from germline, CDR1 is SGHVS and CDR2 is FQNEAQ. Trimming took 0 bases from V and 0 from J, leaving 9 bases between them. The CDR3 runs 16 residues. The CDR3 protein is CASSLAAEYSNQPQHF. The DNA for the CDR3 is TGTGCCAGCAGCTTAGCGGCCGAATATAGCAATCAGCCCCAGCATTTT.

The CDR3 DNA reads TGCGCCAGCAGTGACCCCAGCGGGGTTAGGAATGAGCAGTTCTTC. Translating it yields CASSDPSGVRNEQFF. The chain combines TRBV10-2 with TRBJ2-1; 7 nucleotides match TRBD2. CDR3 length: 15 amino acids. V shed 3 bases and J 7 bases; nucleotides not matched to a gene: 9. Germline loops: CDR1 WSHSY, CDR2 SAAADI.

This clonotype was seen a few times. The chain uses TRBV5-6 and TRBJ1-1, with a weak D call TRBD1 (5 bases). Per the germline V gene, CDR1 is SGHDT and CDR2 is YYEEEE. V lost 0 bases to trimming and J lost 4 bases, with 10 bases between them. The CDR3 covers 14 residues. The CDR3 DNA reads as TGTGCCAGCAGCTTGGCAGGGCTGACCACTGAAGCTTTCTTT. This encodes CASSLAGLTTEAFF.

This clonotype has ten or more counts. The chain links TRBV4-1 to TRBJ2-2; D is unclear. Germline V CDR1 and CDR2: MGHRA, YSYEKL. This CDR3 region has 15 residues. V shed 4 bases and J shed 4 bases, with 13 bases lying between them. The CDR3, as DNA: TGCGCCAGCAGCCCCTTCTCAAAGGGCACCGGGGAGCTGTTTTTT. Translation gives CASSPFSKGTGELFF.

The chain combines TRBV5-1 with TRBJ2-1; 9 positions agree with TRBD2. Germline V CDR1 and CDR2: SGHRS, YFSETQ. J lost 4 bases, V lost 3 bases, and 8 bases had no gene match. The CDR3 extends over 16 amino acids. CDR3 sequence: CASSSRKRGVYNEQFF. In nucleotides, the CDR3 is TGCGCCAGCAGCTCCAGGAAGCGGGGGGTTTACAATGAGCAGTTCTTC.

This sequence joins TRBV27 and TRBJ2-3; 8 nucleotides line up with TRBD1. Germline V gene sequence: CDR1 MNHEY, CDR2 SMNVEV (reference sequence). The CDR3 length is 15 residues. The V segment lost 5 bases and the J segment 0 bases; nucleotides outside the gene matches: 4. CDR3 bases: TGTGCCAGCAGTAAGACAGGGGCGAGCACAGATACGCAGTATTTT. Protein sequence: CASSKTGASTDTQYF.

This clonotype has a handful of counts. The gene calls are TRBV5-1 and TRBJ2-7; 7 bases map to TRBD1. CDR1 is SGHRS and CDR2 is YFSETQ in the germline V gene. J lost 2 bases, V lost 0 bases, and 5 bases had no gene match. CDR3 length: 15 residues. In nucleotides, the CDR3 is TGCGCCAGCAGCTTGGGCGACAGGGCAGCCTACGAGCAGTACTTC. It specifies CASSLGDRAAYEQYF.

The J gene is TRBJ1-2, the V gene TRBV12-3 or TRBV12-4, with 7 bases identical to TRBD1. This CDR3 comprises 13 residues. The V and J ends lost 6 bases and 4 bases, in that order; junction bases with no gene match: 5. CDR3 residues: CASSPGGIYGYTF. In DNA form, the CDR3 reads TGTGCCAGCAGCCCAGGGGGGATCTATGGCTACACCTTC.

This sequence joins TRBV29-1 and TRBJ1-1; TRBD1 is a possible D gene (5 bases). Germline CDR1 SQVTM, CDR2 ANQGSEA. Trimming shortened V by 6 bases and J by 3 bases, and 14 bases separated the two germline ends. CDR3 size: 13 residues. The CDR3 bases are TGCAGCGTAGGGTCCAGGGCGGACACTGAAGCTTTCTTT. Translated, it gives CSVGSRADTEAFF.

The chain couples TRBV20-1 to TRBJ2-1; perhaps TRBD1 as D (5 bases). V was clipped by 0 bases and J by 1 base, with 16 bases between them. This CDR3 contains 17 residues. Germline CDR1 DFQATT, CDR2 SNEGSKA (reference sequence). CDR3 residues: CSARDARAVLSYNEQFF. The CDR3 DNA reads TGCAGTGCTAGAGACGCCAGGGCGGTTCTGTCCTACAATGAGCAGTTCTTC.

The chain uses TRBV4-1 and TRBJ1-4; D is perhaps TRBD1 (5 bases). This CDR3 is 13 amino acids long. Trimming removed 0 bases at V and 14 bases at J, with 13 bases between. The germline CDR1 and CDR2 sequences are MGHRA and YSYEKL. The CDR3 here is CASSQDWRTWLFF. CDR3 bases: TGCGCCAGCAGCCAAGATTGGCGGACATGGCTGTTTTTT.

The rearrangement uses TRBV12-3 or TRBV12-4 and TRBJ1-4, with a tentative D call TRBD1 (6 bases). The CDR3 has 14 residues. V dropped 7 bases and J dropped 2 bases, with 11 bases sitting between them. The CDR3 coding sequence is TGTGCCAGCACCAAAGGGGGGACTAATGAAAAACTGTTTTTT. The encoded protein is CASTKGGTNEKLFF.

This clonotype appeared once. V is TRBV9 and J is TRBJ1-2; 7 positions agree with TRBD1. The CDR3 is 19 amino acids. Trimming took 3 bases from V and 4 from J; bases not matched to a gene: 21. The germline V gene has CDR1 SGDLS and CDR2 YYNGEE. The CDR3 DNA sequence: TGTGCCAGCAGCGCACGCCGGACGTGGGGCCAGACAGGGACCTATGGCTACACCTTC. Translation gives CASSARRTWGQTGTYGYTF. Full variable domain (remainder filled in from reference TRBV9 and TRBJ1-2): DSGVTQTPKHLITATGQRVTLRCSPRSGDLSVYWYQQSLDQGLQFLIQYYNGEERAKGNILERFSAQQFPDLHSELNLSSLELGDSALYFCASSARRTWGQTGTYGYTFGSGTRLTVV.

The J gene is TRBJ2-1, the V gene TRBV29-1; D uncertain. Trimming cost V 0 bases and J 10 bases, with 13 bases left between them. Germline V CDR1 and CDR2: SQVTM, ANQGSEA. The CDR3 loop spans 13 amino acids. The CDR3 here is CSVEDRRCCEQFF. The CDR3 region has the DNA TGCAGCGTTGAAGATCGCCGTTGTTGCGAGCAGTTCTTC.

This clonotype was counted between two and nine times. The V gene is TRBV20-1, the J gene TRBJ2-3, with D uncertain. There are 12 residues in the CDR3. Germline assignment: CDR1 DFQATT and CDR2 SNEGSKA (reference sequence). Trimming removed 3 bases from V and 5 bases from J, with 9 bases in between. The CDR3 loop is CSARGPGDTQYF. DNA of the CDR3: TGCAGTGCTAGGGGCCCGGGAGATACGCAGTATTTT.

This clonotype has more than one count but fewer than ten. J is TRBJ1-4 and V is TRBV12-3 or TRBV12-4; 12 positions match TRBD1. The CDR3 loop spans 16 amino acids. V lost 3 bases to trimming and J lost 10 bases; unmatched junction nucleotides: 9. The CDR3 spells CASSFSPGTGGRKLFF. The CDR3 DNA sequence: TGTGCCAGCAGTTTTTCGCCCGGGACAGGGGGCCGAAAACTGTTTTTT.

A few counts support this clonotype. A single base separates this from a much larger clone, so it may be a read error. This rearrangement joins TRBV5-6 to TRBJ2-2; unclear D gene. This CDR3 has 13 amino acids. Germline CDR1 SGHDT, CDR2 YYEEEE. The germline V and J ends were trimmed by 6 bases and 0 bases, with 6 bases remaining between them. The CDR3 DNA sequence: TGTGCCAGCACCCCCCCGAACACCGGGGAGCTGTTTTTT. It is translated as CASTPPNTGELFF. The variable domain in full, completed from reference TRBV5-6 and TRBJ2-2, reads DAGVTQSPTHLIKTRGQQVTLRCSPKSGHDTVSWYQQALGQGPQFIFQYYEEEERQRGNFPDRFSGHQFPNYSSELNVNALLLGDSALYLCASTPPNTGELFFGEGSRLTVL.

This clonotype was recorded at least ten times. The chain couples TRBV7-9 to TRBJ2-3, with D perhaps matching TRBD1 (6 bases). The CDR3 totals 13 residues. Trimming left V 6 bases short and J 3 bases short, with 10 bases between. Germline values: CDR1 SEHNR, CDR2 FQNEAQ (reference sequence). The chain's CDR3 is CASSLTGTDTQYF. CDR3 coding DNA: TGTGCCAGCAGTCTCACAGGGACAGATACGCAGTATTTT.

This clonotype came up a few times. The chain joins TRBV5-1 to TRBJ1-5; D might be TRBD1 (5 bases). The V gene lost 7 bases and the J gene lost 5 bases, with 16 bases spanning the gap. This CDR3 has 14 amino acids. CDR1 is SGHRS and CDR2 is YFSETQ in the germline V gene. This chain's CDR3 is CASPRGGADQPQHF. In nucleotides, the CDR3 is TGCGCCAGCCCCCGTGGGGGAGCGGATCAGCCCCAGCATTTT.

This clonotype was observed a few times. The chain is built from TRBV10-3 and TRBJ2-7, with D possibly matching TRBD2 (6 bases). This CDR3 spans 15 amino acids. The V gene lost 3 bases and the J gene lost 1 base, with 13 bases spanning the gap. Looked up from germline, CDR1 is ENHRY and CDR2 is SYGVKD. DNA for the CDR3: TGTGCCATCAGTGACCCCGGGAGCCCTTCCTACGAGCAGTACTTC. Protein: CAISDPGSPSYEQYF.

There are a few counts of this clonotype. The gene calls are TRBV29-1 and TRBJ1-1; D might be TRBD1 (5 bases). The CDR3 has 13 amino acids. Trimming shortened V by 8 bases and J by 2 bases, and 15 bases separated the two germline ends. Germline lookup yields CDR1 SQVTM and CDR2 ANQGSEA. The CDR3 region has the DNA TGCAGCTGTCCCGGGACGTTAAACACTGAAGCTTTCTTT. Translation: CSCPGTLNTEAFF.

V and J are TRBV12-3 or TRBV12-4 and TRBJ1-1; D not certain. V gave up 5 bases and J gave up 4 bases, with 14 bases separating them. The CDR3 is 14 amino acids. CDR3 sequence: CASSRGPPSTEAFF. The CDR3 DNA follows: TGTGCCAGCAGTCGTGGCCCCCCTAGCACTGAAGCTTTCTTT.

J is TRBJ1-2 and V is TRBV29-1; D is unresolved. The V and J ends lost 0 bases and 4 bases respectively, with 12 bases between them. The CDR3 sequence is 14 residues long. CDR1 is SQVTM and CDR2 is ANQGSEA in the germline V gene. CDR3 coding DNA: TGCAGCGTTGAAGACCTTCAGATTAGCTATGGCTACACCTTC. It codes for CSVEDLQISYGYTF.

This clonotype was counted only a few times. The chain uses TRBV24-1 and TRBJ2-3, with 9 bases aligning to TRBD1. The trim removed 4 bases at V and 1 base at J, leaving 14 bases unmatched. Germline loops: CDR1 KGHDR, CDR2 SFDVKD. This CDR3 contains 19 residues. The chain's CDR3 is CATSDSTGGQGSRTDTQYF. CDR3 nucleotides: TGTGCCACCAGTGACTCCACCGGAGGACAGGGGTCGCGCACAGATACGCAGTATTTT.

In DNA form, the CDR3 reads TGTGCCAGCAGCCCTCGGACTAGCGGGGGGGAGCTGTTTTTT. Translated: CASSPRTSGGELFF. This chain links TRBV9 with TRBJ2-2, with 11 bases that match TRBD2. The germline CDR1 and CDR2 sequences are SGDLS and YYNGEE. The V and J ends lost 4 bases and 8 bases, in that order; junction bases with no gene match: 4. The CDR3 covers 14 residues.